Each of the 13 T cell receptor beta chains below was sequenced from the same sample in a study of blood T cells in healthy people across ages. With a J-beta primer mix and a sample-barcoded 5' primer, a second PCR ran about 6 to 11 cycles. TCRdb reprocessed the 5' RACE reads with MiXCR, giving one entry per CDR3 protein. In the table there are 550,000 to 750,000 distinct CDR3 sequences, 20% to 25% of which are singletons. The sequenced sample consisted of blood. The receptors were gathered from a man in his 70s in good health.

This clonotype came up once. The rearrangement uses TRBV29-1 and TRBJ1-1; 7 nucleotides align to TRBD1. This CDR3 spans 13 amino acids. The trim removed 4 bases at V and 5 bases at J, leaving 7 bases unmatched. The germline CDR1 and CDR2 sequences are SQVTM and ANQGSEA. Here the CDR3 reads CSVGRRGGTEAFF. DNA for the CDR3: TGCAGCGTTGGGCGCAGGGGGGGTACTGAAGCTTTCTTT.

The chain is built from TRBV6-6 and TRBJ2-1; no reliable D call. V was shortened by 4 bases and J by 9 bases, with 10 bases between the two germline ends. The CDR3 is 12 residues long. Germline assignment: CDR1 MNHNY and CDR2 SVGAGI (reference sequence). CDR3 nucleotide sequence: TGTGCCAGCAGTTTTGGAGTGGCTGAGCAGTTCTTC. It yields the protein CASSFGVAEQFF.

CDR3 amino acids: CASSYSLVGQLEGWELFF. In DNA, the CDR3 is TGTGCCAGCAGTTACTCGCTGGTCGGACAGCTCGAAGGCTGGGAGCTGTTTTTT. The rearrangement joins TRBV6-5 to TRBJ2-2; D might be TRBD1 (6 bases). The CDR3 runs 18 residues. Germline loops: CDR1 MNHEY, CDR2 SVGAGI. Trimming cost V 0 bases and J 9 bases, with 23 bases left between them.

This clonotype was picked up many times. This chain uses TRBV5-8 with TRBJ2-4, with 9 positions matching TRBD1. Trimming at V came to 4 bases and at J to 5 bases, leaving 4 bases not matched to a gene. This CDR3 has 14 amino acids. The germline V gene encodes CDR1 SGHTS and CDR2 YDEGEE. The CDR3 here is CASSIRQGENIQYF. The CDR3, as DNA: TGTGCCAGCAGCATTCGACAGGGGGAAAACATTCAGTACTTC.

The CDR3 loop reads CSAQRGQGSSEQYF. The DNA for the CDR3 is TGCAGTGCCCAGCGGGGACAGGGAAGTAGCGAGCAGTACTTC. The chain has TRBV20-1 and TRBJ2-7; 9 bases line up with TRBD1. V shed 6 bases and J 6 bases; nucleotides not matched to a gene: 12. Germline V CDR1 and CDR2: DFQATT, SNEGSKA (reference sequence). This CDR3 is built from 14 residues.

Ten or more counts support this clonotype. The rearrangement joins TRBV20-1 to TRBJ2-1, with TRBD2 matching 8 bases. The V gene's germline CDR1 is DFQATT and CDR2 SNEGSKA (reference sequence). Trimming at V came to 0 bases and at J to 7 bases, leaving 8 bases not matched to a gene. The CDR3 sequence is 15 residues long. The CDR3 bases are TGCAGTGCTAGAGATCTAAGCGGGAGTGTTAATGAGCAGTTCTTC. This encodes CSARDLSGSVNEQFF.

In this sample, this clonotype turned up a few times. The chain has TRBV20-1 and TRBJ2-2; D is perhaps TRBD1 (6 bases). V was shortened by 5 bases and J by 1 base, with 8 bases between the two germline ends. Germline V gives CDR1 DFQATT, CDR2 SNEGSKA (reference sequence). The length of the CDR3 is 13 residues. CDR3 in DNA: TGCAGTGCTGAGGGACAGAACACCGGGGAGCTGTTTTTT. Translated, it gives CSAEGQNTGELFF.

This sequence joins TRBV7-2 and TRBJ2-5; 10 nucleotides align to TRBD2. The assigned J gene may be wrong: the sequence end matches TRBJ2-1 better. Germline V CDR1 and CDR2: SGHTA, FQGNSA. The CDR3 contains 17 residues. The CDR3 loop reads CASSLVASGSRGNEQFF. CDR3 DNA: TGTGCCAGCAGCTTAGTCGCTAGCGGGAGCCGGGGGAATGAGCAGTTCTTC.

The J gene is TRBJ1-5, the V gene TRBV20-1; TRBD1 aligns across 10 bases. J was trimmed by 2 bases and V by 5 bases; bases with no gene match: 6. The CDR3 length is 15 residues. Germline CDR1 and CDR2: DFQATT and SNEGSKA (reference sequence). CDR3 protein: CSAPRDRGGNQPQHF. The DNA for the CDR3 is TGCAGTGCTCCCCGGGACAGGGGAGGCAATCAGCCCCAGCATTTT.

The rearrangement uses TRBV6-6 and TRBJ1-4, with 9 bases aligning to TRBD1. V trimming: 0 bases; J trimming: 3 bases; junction bases outside the gene matches: 5. Germline V gives CDR1 MNHNY, CDR2 SVGAGI (reference sequence). The CDR3 sequence is 17 residues long. The CDR3 reads CASSYSTGGSANEKLFF. In DNA form, the CDR3 reads TGTGCCAGCAGTTACTCGACAGGGGGATCGGCTAATGAAAAACTGTTTTTT.

A few counts support this clonotype. DNA for the CDR3: TGTGCCAGCAGTTACTCGGCCGGGGGGGCGGGAGTCTACGAGCAGTACTTC. It translates to CASSYSAGGAGVYEQYF. The chain recombines TRBV6-5 with TRBJ2-7; 8 nucleotides line up with TRBD2. Per germline, CDR1 MNHEY and CDR2 SVGAGI. The CDR3 consists of 17 residues. V lost 0 bases, J lost 3 bases, and 10 bases stayed unmatched.

This clonotype was seen only a few times. The chain combines TRBV6-1 with TRBJ2-1; D ambiguous. The CDR3 runs to 12 residues. Germline values: CDR1 MNHNS, CDR2 SASEGT. V lost 0 bases to trimming and J lost 13 bases, with 10 bases between them. CDR3 nucleotides: TGTGCCAGCAGTGAAGCGCAAAAGTCCCAGTTCTTC. Its translation: CASSEAQKSQFF.

This clonotype turned up a few times. The chain carries TRBV18 and TRBJ2-2; D may be TRBD1 (5 bases). This CDR3 comprises 14 residues. V lost 4 bases to trimming and J lost 5 bases, with 11 bases between them. Germline loops: CDR1 KGHSH, CDR2 LQKENI. Here the CDR3 DNA reads TGTGCCAGCTCACGAGACAGCGTAACCGGGGAGCTGTTTTTT. Protein sequence: CASSRDSVTGELFF.